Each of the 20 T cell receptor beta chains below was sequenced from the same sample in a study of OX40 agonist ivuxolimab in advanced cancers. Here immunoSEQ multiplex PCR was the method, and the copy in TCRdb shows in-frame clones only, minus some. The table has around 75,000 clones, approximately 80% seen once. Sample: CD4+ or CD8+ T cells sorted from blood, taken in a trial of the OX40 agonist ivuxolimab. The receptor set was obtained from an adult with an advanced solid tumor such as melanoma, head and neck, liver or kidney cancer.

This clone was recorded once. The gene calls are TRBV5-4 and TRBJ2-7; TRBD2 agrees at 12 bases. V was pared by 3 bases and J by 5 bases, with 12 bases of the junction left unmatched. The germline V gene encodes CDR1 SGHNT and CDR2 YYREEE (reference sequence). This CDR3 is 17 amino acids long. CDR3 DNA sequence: TGTGCCAGCAGCTGGGAGCCTAGCGGGGGGGGAACCCACGAGCAGTACTTC. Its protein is CASSWEPSGGGTHEQYF. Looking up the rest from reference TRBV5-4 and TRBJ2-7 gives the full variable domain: ETGVTQSPTHLIKTRGQQVTLRCSSQSGHNTVSWYQQALGQGPQFIFQYYREEENGRGNFPPRFSGLQFPNYSSELNVNALELDDSALYLCASSWEPSGGGTHEQYFGPGTRLTVT.

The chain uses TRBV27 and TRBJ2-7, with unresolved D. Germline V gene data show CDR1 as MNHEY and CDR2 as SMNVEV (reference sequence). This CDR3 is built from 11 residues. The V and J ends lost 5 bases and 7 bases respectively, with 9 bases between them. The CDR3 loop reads CASSPPKEQYF. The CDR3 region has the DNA TGTGCCAGCAGTCCCCCCAAAGAGCAGTACTTC.

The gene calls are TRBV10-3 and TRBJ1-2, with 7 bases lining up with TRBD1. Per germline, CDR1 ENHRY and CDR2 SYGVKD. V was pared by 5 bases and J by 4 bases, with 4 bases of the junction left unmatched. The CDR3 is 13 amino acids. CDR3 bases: TGTGCCATCAGTCCCCAGGGGGTCTATGGCTACACCTTC. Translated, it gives CAISPQGVYGYTF.

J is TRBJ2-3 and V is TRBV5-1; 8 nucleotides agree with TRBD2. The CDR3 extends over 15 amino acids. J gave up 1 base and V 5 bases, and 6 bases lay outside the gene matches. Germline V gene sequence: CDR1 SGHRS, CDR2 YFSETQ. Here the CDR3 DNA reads TGCGCCAGCAGTCGCAGCGGGGGAGGCACAGATACGCAGTATTTT. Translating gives CASSRSGGGTDTQYF.

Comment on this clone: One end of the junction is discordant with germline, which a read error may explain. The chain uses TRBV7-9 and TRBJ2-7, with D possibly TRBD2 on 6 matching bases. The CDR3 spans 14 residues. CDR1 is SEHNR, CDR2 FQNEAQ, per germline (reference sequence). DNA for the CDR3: TGTGCCAGCAGCCTAGCGATCTCCACCTACGAGCAGTACTTC. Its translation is CASSLAISTYEQYF.

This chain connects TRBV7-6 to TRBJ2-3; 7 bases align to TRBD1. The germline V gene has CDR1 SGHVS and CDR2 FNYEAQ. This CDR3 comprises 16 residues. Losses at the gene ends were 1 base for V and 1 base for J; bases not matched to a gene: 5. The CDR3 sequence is CASSLVQGIGTDTQYF. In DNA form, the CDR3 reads TGTGCCAGCAGCTTAGTACAGGGGATCGGCACAGATACGCAGTATTTT.

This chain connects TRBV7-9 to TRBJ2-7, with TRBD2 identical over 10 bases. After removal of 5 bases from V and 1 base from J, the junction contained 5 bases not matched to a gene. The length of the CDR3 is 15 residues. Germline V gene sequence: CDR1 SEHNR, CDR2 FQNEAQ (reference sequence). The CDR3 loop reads CASSQSSGGSYEQYF. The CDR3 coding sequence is TGTGCCAGCAGCCAGTCTAGCGGGGGATCCTACGAGCAGTACTTC.

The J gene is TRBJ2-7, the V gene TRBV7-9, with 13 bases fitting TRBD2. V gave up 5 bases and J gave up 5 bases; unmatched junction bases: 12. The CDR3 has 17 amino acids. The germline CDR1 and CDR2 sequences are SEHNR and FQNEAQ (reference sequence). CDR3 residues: CASSPKGLAGRVHEQYF. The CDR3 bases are TGTGCCAGCAGCCCGAAGGGACTAGCGGGGCGGGTCCACGAGCAGTACTTC.

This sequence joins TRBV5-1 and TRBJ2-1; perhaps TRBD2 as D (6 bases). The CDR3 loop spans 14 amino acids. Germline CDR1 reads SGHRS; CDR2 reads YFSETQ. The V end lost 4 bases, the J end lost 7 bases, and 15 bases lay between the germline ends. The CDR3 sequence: CASSGGGVTNEQFF. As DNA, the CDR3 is TGCGCCAGCAGCGGTGGCGGGGTCACAAATGAGCAGTTCTTC. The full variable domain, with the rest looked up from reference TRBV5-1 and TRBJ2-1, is KAGVTQTPRYLIKTRGQQVTLSCSPISGHRSVSWYQQTPGQGLQFLFEYFSETQRNKGNFPGRFSGRQFSNSRSEMNVSTLELGDSALYLCASSGGGVTNEQFFGPGTRLTVL.

The CDR3 sequence is CASRDGATGKETQYF. CDR3 DNA sequence: TGTGCCAGCAGGGATGGAGCGACAGGAAAAGAGACCCAGTACTTC. The gene calls are TRBV2 and TRBJ2-5; TRBD1 might be the D (6 bases). In germline, CDR1 is SNHLY, CDR2 FYNNEI. CDR3 size: 15 residues. The V and J ends lost 6 bases and 3 bases respectively, with 17 bases between them. The complete variable domain, with remaining parts taken from reference TRBV2 and TRBJ2-5, reads EPEVTQTPSHQVTQMGQEVILRCVPISNHLYFYWYRQILGQKVEFLVSFYNNEISEKSEIFDDQFSVERPDGSNFTLKIRSTKLEDSAMYFCASRDGATGKETQYFGPGTRLLVL.

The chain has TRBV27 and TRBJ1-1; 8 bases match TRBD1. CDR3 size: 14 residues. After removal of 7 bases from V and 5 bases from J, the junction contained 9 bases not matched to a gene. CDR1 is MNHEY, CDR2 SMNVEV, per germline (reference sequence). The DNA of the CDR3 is TGTGCCAGCAAGATACAGGGGGGCGGGACTGAAGCTTTCTTT. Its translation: CASKIQGGGTEAFF.

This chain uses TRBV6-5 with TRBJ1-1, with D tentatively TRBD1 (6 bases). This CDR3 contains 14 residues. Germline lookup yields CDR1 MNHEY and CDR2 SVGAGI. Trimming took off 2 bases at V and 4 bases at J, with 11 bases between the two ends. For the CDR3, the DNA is TGTGCCAGCAGTTACCGGGGGGCGCCCACTGAAGCTTTCTTT. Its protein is CASSYRGAPTEAFF.

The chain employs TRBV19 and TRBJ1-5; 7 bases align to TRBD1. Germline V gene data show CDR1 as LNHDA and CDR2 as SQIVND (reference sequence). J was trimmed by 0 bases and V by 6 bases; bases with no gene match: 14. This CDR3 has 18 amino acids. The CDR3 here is CASSNPGQRAYSNQPQHF. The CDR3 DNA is TGTGCCAGTAGCAACCCGGGACAGAGAGCGTATAGCAATCAGCCCCAGCATTTT.

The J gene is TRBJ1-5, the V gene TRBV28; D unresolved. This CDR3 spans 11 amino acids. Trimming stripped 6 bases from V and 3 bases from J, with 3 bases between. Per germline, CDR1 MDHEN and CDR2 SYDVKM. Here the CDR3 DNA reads TGTGCCAGCAGCCTCAATCAGCCCCAGCATTTT. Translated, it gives CASSLNQPQHF.

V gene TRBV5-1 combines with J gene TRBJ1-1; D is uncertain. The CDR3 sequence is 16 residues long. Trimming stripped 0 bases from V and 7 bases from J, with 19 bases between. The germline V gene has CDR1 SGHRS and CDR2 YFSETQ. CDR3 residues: CASSLVALWEGIEAFF. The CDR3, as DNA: TGCGCCAGCAGCTTGGTTGCTCTATGGGAGGGAATTGAAGCTTTCTTT. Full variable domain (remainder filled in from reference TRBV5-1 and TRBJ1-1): KAGVTQTPRYLIKTRGQQVTLSCSPISGHRSVSWYQQTPGQGLQFLFEYFSETQRNKGNFPGRFSGRQFSNSRSEMNVSTLELGDSALYLCASSLVALWEGIEAFFGQGTRLTVV.

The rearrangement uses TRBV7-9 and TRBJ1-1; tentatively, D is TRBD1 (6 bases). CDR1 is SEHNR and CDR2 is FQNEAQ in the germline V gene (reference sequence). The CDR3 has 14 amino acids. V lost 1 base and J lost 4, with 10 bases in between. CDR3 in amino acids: CASSLEGEGTEAFF. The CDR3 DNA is TGTGCCAGCAGCTTAGAGGGGGAAGGCACTGAAGCTTTCTTT.

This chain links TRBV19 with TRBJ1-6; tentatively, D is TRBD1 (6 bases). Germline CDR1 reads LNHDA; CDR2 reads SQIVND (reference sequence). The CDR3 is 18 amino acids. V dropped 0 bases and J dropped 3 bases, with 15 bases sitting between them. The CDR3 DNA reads TGTGCCAGTAGTATAGACCCTACAGGGATCGACTATAATTCACCCCTCCACTTT. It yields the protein CASSIDPTGIDYNSPLHF.

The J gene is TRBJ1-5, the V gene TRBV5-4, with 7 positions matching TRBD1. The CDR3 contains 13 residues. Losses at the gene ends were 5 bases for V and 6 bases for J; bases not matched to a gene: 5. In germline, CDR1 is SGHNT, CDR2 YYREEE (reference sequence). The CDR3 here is CASSLDRVQPQHF. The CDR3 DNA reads TGTGCCAGCAGTCTCGACAGGGTTCAGCCCCAGCATTTT.

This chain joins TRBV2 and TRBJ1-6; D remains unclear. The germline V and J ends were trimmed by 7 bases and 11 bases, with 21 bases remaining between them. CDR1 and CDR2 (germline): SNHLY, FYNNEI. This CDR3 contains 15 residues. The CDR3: CASKERRERGTPLHF. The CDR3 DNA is TGTGCCAGCAAGGAAAGGAGGGAAAGAGGGACACCCCTCCACTTT.

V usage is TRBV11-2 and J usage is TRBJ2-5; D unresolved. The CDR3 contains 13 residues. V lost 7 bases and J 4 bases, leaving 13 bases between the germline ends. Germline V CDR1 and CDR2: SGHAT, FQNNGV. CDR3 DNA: TGTGCCAGCACTCCACTGAGTAGAGAGACCCAGTACTTC. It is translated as CASTPLSRETQYF.